The source of this T cell receptor beta chain is a study of CD8 T cells in ankylosing spondylitis. General observations from the study: Disease-linked clones, CD8+, were relatively rare in peripheral blood.

This clonotype was seen many times. What it binds is not known. Between the trimmed V and J ends, which lost 3 bases and 0 bases, there was a span of 13 bases. Germline V gives CDR1 SGDLS, CDR2 YYNGEE. This CDR3 has 17 amino acids. Quantitative barcoded 5'-RACE was used to prepare TCR beta libraries. Via MiXCR, TCRdb re-called the 5' RACE reads, giving one row per CDR3 protein. The sample contains approximately 9,400 distinct CDR3 sequences, roughly 3.9% of which appear only once. The chain links TRBV9 to TRBJ1-6; TRBD1 might be the D (5 bases). The sample consisted of blood, either unsorted or a sorted T cell fraction (not recorded which). This TCR came from a female donor with ankylosing spondylitis or in good health (not recorded which). The CDR3 is CASSARDVSSYNSPLHF. CDR3 nucleotide sequence: TGTGCCAGCAGCGCCCGGGACGTTAGCTCCTATAATTCACCCCTCCACTTT. The variable domain in full, completed from reference TRBV9 and TRBJ1-6, reads DSGVTQTPKHLITATGQRVTLRCSPRSGDLSVYWYQQSLDQGLQFLIQYYNGEERAKGNILERFSAQQFPDLHSELNLSSLELGDSALYFCASSARDVSSYNSPLHFGNGTRLTVT.